This T cell receptor (beta chain) is drawn from a study of T cells after yellow fever vaccination. This clonotype was recorded at least ten times. Antigen specificity is unknown. Whole-study findings and limits: Peak timing came faster in the weaker secondary response, day 5 versus 15. In post-booster samples, most primary-vaccination clones reappeared (just under 98% CD4, 70% to 90% CD8).

MiXCR, run by TCRdb on the 5' RACE reads, gives a single entry per CDR3 protein. Of over 120,000 distinct CDR3 sequences in the sample, approximately 6.6% are singletons; the top ten hold 0.55% to 0.7%. This specimen consisted of CD4+ T cells sorted from PBMCs, obtained 10 days after the yellow fever booster vaccination. This clonotype originated in a man aged 25-45 years who received the YFV17D yellow fever vaccine.

In nucleotides, the CDR3 is TGTGCCAGCAGCTTAGCTCCGGGACTAGTCGGTGAGCAGTTCTTC. Its translation is CASSLAPGLVGEQFF. The chain employs TRBV7-2 and TRBJ2-1; 8 bases are shared with TRBD2. Germline loops: CDR1 SGHTA, CDR2 FQGNSA. The CDR3 covers 15 residues. J lost 9 bases, V lost 0 bases, and 7 bases had no gene match.